This paragraph covers one T cell receptor (beta chain) sequence. Antigen: not known. Participants comprised healthy donors of bone marrow. This CDR3 is 13 amino acids long. V lost 3 bases, J lost 4 bases, and 4 bases stayed unmatched. Germline CDR1 is GTSNPN and CDR2 is SVGIG (reference sequence). This sample is part of a study of cytomegalovirus exposure and HLA in healthy donors. Whole-study results and caveats: In a later analysis, roughly 17,000 TCR beta sequences were associated with HLA alleles at 0.05 false discovery rate. Later, an analysis showed that TCR beta chains associated with HLA were more clonally expanded than others that were equally common. TCR beta sequences reportedly predicted the HLA-A and HLA-B alleles of most subjects accurately.

The primer mix had 60 Vbeta and 13 Jbeta primers. Clones were read by immunoSEQ multiplex PCR, and TCRdb kept only the in-frame ones, dropping some. The data contain approximately 160,000 clones, roughly three quarters of them singletons. This receptor was obtained from a woman aged 40 to 50 in good health and CMV-seropositive. The V and J genes are TRBV30 and TRBJ1-1, with TRBD1 matching 8 bases. The sample taken for sequencing was PBMCs. CDR3 DNA sequence: TGTGCCTGGAGGCAGGGGGCTGGCACTGAAGCTTTCTTT. Protein product: CAWRQGAGTEAFF.